This T cell receptor (beta chain) was sequenced during a study of blood T cell repertoires in COVID-19. Turning to the study itself: Samples representing acute and convalescent COVID-19 were sourced from the United States, Italy and Spain. T cells, B-cell-depleted T cells, or PBMCs supplied cDNA or gDNA.

Measured with immunoSEQ multiplex PCR; TCRdb has only the in-frame clones, and not every one. The sample gives 150,000 to 200,000 clones, more than 80% of which show up once; under 2% is in the top ten. V dropped 4 bases and J dropped 1; count of bases not matched to a gene: 5. This CDR3 contains 15 residues. CDR1 LNHDA and CDR2 SQIVND come from the germline V gene (reference sequence). This TCR derives from a woman aged 60 to 75 with COVID-19, enrolled during active disease. The gene calls are TRBV19 and TRBJ1-1; TRBD1 agrees at 8 bases. What was sequenced was peripheral blood. CDR3 DNA sequence: TGTGCCAGTAGTAGGACAGGGTACGCGAACACTGAAGCTTTCTTT. Encoded protein: CASSRTGYANTEAFF.